A selection of T cell receptor beta chains follows, all from one sample in a study of cytomegalovirus exposure and HLA in healthy donors. Clones were read by immunoSEQ multiplex PCR, and TCRdb kept only the in-frame ones, dropping some. The repertoire holds 130,000 or so clones, with roughly 81% as singletons. The sequenced sample was PBMCs. These receptors came from a female donor in good health and CMV-seronegative. CDR3s include the opening cysteine and the closing phenylalanine or tryptophan. Fields, in order: clone size, V gene, D gene, J gene, CDR3 DNA, CDR3 protein. A D gene is named only where the DNA matches it firmly. Size values are once, few and many counts, or a class for expanded clones, and some rows have none.

NA	TRBV19	NA	TRBJ2-5	TGTGCCAGTAGTATAGATCAGGCCAGCTCACAAGAGACCCAGTACTTC	CASSIDQASSQETQYF
NA	TRBV28	NA	TRBJ2-7	TGTGCCAGCAGTTTGAAGGGGAAGGACGCCACCTACGAGCAGTACTTC	CASSLKGKDATYEQYF
NA	TRBV28	NA	TRBJ1-5	TGTGCCAGCAGCTTCGGGGTTAGCAATCAGCCCCAGCATTTT	CASSFGVSNQPQHF
few	TRBV19	TRBD1	TRBJ1-2	TGTGCCAGTAGTAATCAGGGGGCGGGCGGCTACACCTTC	CASSNQGAGGYTF
NA	TRBV10-3	TRBD2	TRBJ2-7	TGTGCCATCAGTGACCCCACTAGCGGGTCATACTACGAGCAGTACTTC	CAISDPTSGSYYEQYF
few	TRBV5-6	NA	TRBJ1-1	TGTGCCAGCAGCTTGGCTAACACTGAAGCTTTCTTT	CASSLANTEAFF
NA	TRBV9	TRBD2	TRBJ2-3	TGTGCCAGCAGCCCAGTAGGGAGCGGGGGGGCTGGAGATACGCAGTATTTT	CASSPVGSGGAGDTQYF
NA	TRBV6-5	NA	TRBJ1-1	TGTGCCAGCAGTCGCAGGGTAACTGAAGCTTTCTTT	CASSRRVTEAFF
NA	TRBV6-5	NA	TRBJ1-4	TGTGCCAGCAGACTTAGGGGCGGTGAAGAAAAACTGTTTTTT	CASRLRGGEEKLFF
NA	TRBV7-7	NA	TRBJ2-7	TGTGCTAGCAGCTTAGGAGAGGGCCCCTACGAGCAGTACTTC	CASSLGEGPYEQYF
NA	TRBV6-5	TRBD1	TRBJ2-3	TGTGCCAGCAGTCTACTCGGACAGGACACAGATACGCAGTATTTT	CASSLLGQDTDTQYF
few	TRBV5-6	NA	TRBJ2-7	TGTGCCAGCAGCTGGGGGCCCTCCTACGAGCAGTACTTC	CASSWGPSYEQYF
NA	TRBV6-1	TRBD1	TRBJ2-7	TGTGCCAGCAGACCGGGACAGGGGCCCGAGCAGTACTTC	CASRPGQGPEQYF
NA	TRBV6-5	TRBD1	TRBJ1-1	TGTGCCAGCAGTTATCGCGGACAGGGCAGGACTTTCTTT	CASSYRGQGRTFF
NA	TRBV6-1	NA	TRBJ1-6	TGTGCCAGCAGTGGACCGTCCAGGGGAGATTCACCCCTCCACTTT	CASSGPSRGDSPLHF
few	TRBV9	TRBD1	TRBJ2-7	TGTGCCAGCAGTCACCAGGACAGGGGTCAAAACGAGCAGTACTTC	CASSHQDRGQNEQYF
once	TRBV4-1	TRBD2	TRBJ2-1	TGCGCCAGCAGCCAAGCGGCGCTAGCGGGGGCCGTGAGCTCCTACAATGAGCAGTTCTTC	CASSQAALAGAVSSYNEQFF
NA	TRBV19	NA	TRBJ2-2	TGTGCCAGCCTGTGGGGCCCCCAGGCCACCGGGGAGCTGTTTTTT	CASLWGPQATGELFF
NA	TRBV7-2	NA	TRBJ1-1	TGTGCCAGCAGCTTTAGGCAGGCCAACACTGAAGCTTTCTTT	CASSFRQANTEAFF
NA	TRBV27	TRBD1	TRBJ2-7	TGTGCCAGCAGTTTAGACAGGGGGTCCTACGAGCAGTACTTC	CASSLDRGSYEQYF
few	TRBV5-6	NA	TRBJ1-5	TGTGCCAGCAGCCTTTGGTCAGAGCCCCAGCATTTT	CASSLWSEPQHF
few	TRBV28	NA	TRBJ1-1	TGTGCCACCCTCGGACAGATGAACACTGAAGCTTTCTTT	CATLGQMNTEAFF
NA	TRBV6-4	TRBD1	TRBJ1-2	TGTGCCAGCAGTGGGACAGGGACTGGCTACACCTTC	CASSGTGTGYTF
NA	TRBV9	NA	TRBJ2-1	TGTGCCAGCAGCGTAGCTGGGCGAAGCTCCTACAATGAGCAGTTCTTC	CASSVAGRSSYNEQFF
once	TRBV19	NA	TRBJ2-2	TGTGCCAGTAGTCTAGGGGGCCCGGGACTACTTAACACCGGGGAGCTGTTTTTT	CASSLGGPGLLNTGELFF
NA	TRBV6-4	TRBD2	TRBJ2-1	TGTGCCAGCCTGGGACTAGCCATAAAATCCGCATACAATGAGCAGTTCTTC	CASLGLAIKSAYNEQFF
NA	TRBV7-7	NA	TRBJ2-7	TGTGCCAGCAGTCCCGGGTCTAATACTGCCTACGAGCAGTACTTC	CASSPGSNTAYEQYF
NA	TRBV15	TRBD2	TRBJ2-1	TGTGCCACCAGCTCGTCCGGGACTAGCGCCGCCATCGAGCAGTTCTTC	CATSSSGTSAAIEQFF
NA	TRBV9	NA	TRBJ1-3	TGTGCCAGCAGCGCAAAAGTTCTCCCAGGGGGAAACACCATATATTTT	CASSAKVLPGGNTIYF
NA	TRBV6-5	TRBD1	TRBJ1-1	TGTGTCAGCAGGGGGCCTGACACTGAAGCTTTCTTT	CVSRGPDTEAFF
once	TRBV9	NA	TRBJ2-4	TGTGCCAGCAGCGTAGATCAGTTAGCCAAAAACATTCAGTACTTC	CASSVDQLAKNIQYF
NA	TRBV6-5	NA	TRBJ1-2	TGTGCCAGCAGTGTTGAGACGGGCTATGGCTACACCTTC	CASSVETGYGYTF
once	TRBV5-5	TRBD2	TRBJ2-2	TGTGCCAGCAGCTACCTTACGGGACTAGCGATCGGGGAGCTGTTTTTT	CASSYLTGLAIGELFF
once	TRBV6-5	TRBD2	TRBJ2-1	TGTGCCAGCAGTTACTCGAGGCTAGCGGGAGGCAATGAGCAGTTCTTC	CASSYSRLAGGNEQFF
NA	TRBV18	TRBD1	TRBJ2-5	TGTGCCAGCTCACCGATAGGACAGGGGAAAGAGACCCAGTACTTC	CASSPIGQGKETQYF